This T cell receptor beta chain was sequenced during a study of blood T cell repertoires in COVID-19. About the study: Acute and convalescent COVID-19 specimens originated in the United States, Italy and Spain.

Original analysis: Amplifying reference gene primers gave estimates of nucleated cell counts. TCRdb's table, derived via immunoSEQ multiplex PCR, lists solely in-frame clones and lacks some. For V, J and clone size, that table is used; D and trimming come from the DNA. The sample has around 280,000 clones; 90% are singletons. Per the germline V gene, CDR1 is WSHSY and CDR2 is SAAADI. V lost 0 bases to trimming and J lost 6 bases, with 33 bases between them. The CDR3 has 21 residues. Recruits, aged about 18 to 95 years, lived in some 25 US areas. Assignment of participants to cohorts was predicated upon participant-reported clinical history.

Sample: PBMCs or T cells enriched from blood (not recorded which). The source is a woman between 18 and 30 years old with acute COVID-19. The rearrangement joins TRBV10-2 to TRBJ2-7, with a possible D match to TRBD1 (6 bases). The DNA of the CDR3 is TGCGCCAGCAGTGAGTCCTTCGTACAGGGTTTAAGTTTCGGCCCAGGCTCCGAGCAGTACTTC. Its translation is CASSESFVQGLSFGPGSEQYF.